This TCR beta chain stems from a study of shared clonotypes between healthy human individuals. Across the study: The people who gave samples were a couple of women and a few men aged 18 to 49.

Every subset had its genomic DNA shared out evenly among several immunoSEQ plates. Template for every sorted-subset replicate PCR totaled approximately 0.2 ug DNA, roughly 30,000 T cell genomes. Profiling relied on immunoSEQ multiplex PCR, and the TCRdb table lists in-frame clones only, not all of them. The repertoire has some 2,500,000 clones, 93% of them found once; the top ten carry approximately 0.35%. As to this clone: Its antigen is not identified.

The CDR3 consists of 16 residues. CDR1 LNHNV and CDR2 YYDKDF come from the germline V gene (reference sequence). Trimming took 4 bases from V and 5 from J, leaving 17 bases between them. Study-wide points: The represented genetic and exposure-history diversity was limited by the small number of donors.

The clonotype originates from a man between 18 and 35 years old in good health. Some clones in this sample may be carry-over from other donors' samples. The J gene is TRBJ2-2, the V gene TRBV15; a weak D match, TRBD1 (6 bases). Sequencing input: naive CD4+ T cells from PBMCs. The subset: CD45RA+ positively selected. The chain's CDR3 is CATSKDFGGATGELFF. The CDR3 DNA follows: TGTGCCACCAGCAAGGATTTTGGGGGCGCGACCGGGGAGCTGTTTTTT.